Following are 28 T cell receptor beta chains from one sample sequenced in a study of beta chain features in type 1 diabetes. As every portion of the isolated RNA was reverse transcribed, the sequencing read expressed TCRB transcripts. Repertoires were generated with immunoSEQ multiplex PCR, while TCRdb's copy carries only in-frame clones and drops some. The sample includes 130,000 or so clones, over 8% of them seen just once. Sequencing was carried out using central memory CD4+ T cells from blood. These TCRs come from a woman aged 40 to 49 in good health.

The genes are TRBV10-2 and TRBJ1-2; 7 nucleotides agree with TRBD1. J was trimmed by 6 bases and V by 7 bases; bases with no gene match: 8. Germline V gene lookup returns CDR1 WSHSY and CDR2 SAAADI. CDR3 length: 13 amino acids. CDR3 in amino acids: CASTLTGLDGYTF. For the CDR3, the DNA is TGCGCCAGCACCCTGACAGGGCTCGATGGCTACACCTTC.

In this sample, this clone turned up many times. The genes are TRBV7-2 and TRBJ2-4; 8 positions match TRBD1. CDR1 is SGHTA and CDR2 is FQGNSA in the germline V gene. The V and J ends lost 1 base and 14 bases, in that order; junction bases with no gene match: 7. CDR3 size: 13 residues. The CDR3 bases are TGTGCCAGCAGCTTAGGGGACAGGCCCAGGAAGTACTTC. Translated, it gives CASSLGDRPRKYF.

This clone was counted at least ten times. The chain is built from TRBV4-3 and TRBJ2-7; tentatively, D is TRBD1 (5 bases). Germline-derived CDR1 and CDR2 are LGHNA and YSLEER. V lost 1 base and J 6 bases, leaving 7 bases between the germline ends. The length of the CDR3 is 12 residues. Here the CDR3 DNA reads TGCGCCAGCAGCCAAGGGCAGGGCGAGCAGTACTTC. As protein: CASSQGQGEQYF.

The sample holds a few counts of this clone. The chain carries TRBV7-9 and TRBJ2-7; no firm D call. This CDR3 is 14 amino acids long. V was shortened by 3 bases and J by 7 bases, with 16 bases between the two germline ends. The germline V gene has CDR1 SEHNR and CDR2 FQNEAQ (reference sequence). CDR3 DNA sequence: TGTGCCAGCAGCTTTCTCCAAGGTTCGAGGGAGCAGTACTTC. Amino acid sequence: CASSFLQGSREQYF. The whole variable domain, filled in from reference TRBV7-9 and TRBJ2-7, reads DTGVSQNPRHKITKRGQNVTFRCDPISEHNRLYWYRQTLGQGPEFLTYFQNEAQLEKSRLLSDRFSAERPKGSFSTLEIQRTEQGDSAMYLCASSFLQGSREQYFGPGTRLTVT.

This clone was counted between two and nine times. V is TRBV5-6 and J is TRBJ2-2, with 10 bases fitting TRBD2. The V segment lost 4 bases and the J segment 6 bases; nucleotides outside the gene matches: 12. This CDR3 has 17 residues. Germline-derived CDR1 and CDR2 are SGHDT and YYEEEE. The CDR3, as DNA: TGTGCCAGCAGCCGCCGCCTGAGCGGGGGGGGAGCCGGGGAGCTGTTTTTT. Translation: CASSRRLSGGGAGELFF.

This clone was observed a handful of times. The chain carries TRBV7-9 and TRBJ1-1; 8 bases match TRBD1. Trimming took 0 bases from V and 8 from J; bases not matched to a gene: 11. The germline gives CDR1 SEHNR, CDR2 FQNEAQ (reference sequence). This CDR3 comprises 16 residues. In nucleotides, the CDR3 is TGTGCCAGCAGCTTAGCCCGCTCAGACAGGGGTAGGGAAGCTTTCTTT. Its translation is CASSLARSDRGREAFF.

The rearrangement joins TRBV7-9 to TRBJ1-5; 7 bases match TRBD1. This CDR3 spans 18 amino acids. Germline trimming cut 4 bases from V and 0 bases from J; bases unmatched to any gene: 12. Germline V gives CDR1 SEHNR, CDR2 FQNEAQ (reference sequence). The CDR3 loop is CASSSTTGLGGSNQPQHF. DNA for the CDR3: TGTGCCAGCAGCTCAACGACAGGGCTGGGGGGTAGCAATCAGCCCCAGCATTTT.

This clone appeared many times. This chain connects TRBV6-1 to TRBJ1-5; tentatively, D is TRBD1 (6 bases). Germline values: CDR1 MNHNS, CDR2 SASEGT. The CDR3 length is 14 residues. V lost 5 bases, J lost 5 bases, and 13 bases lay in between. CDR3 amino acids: CASSIRTADQPQHF. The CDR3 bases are TGTGCCAGCAGTATACGGACAGCCGATCAGCCCCAGCATTTT.

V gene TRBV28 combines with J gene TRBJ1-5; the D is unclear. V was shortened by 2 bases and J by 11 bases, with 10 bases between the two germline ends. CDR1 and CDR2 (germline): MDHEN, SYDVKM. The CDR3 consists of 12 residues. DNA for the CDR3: TGTGCCAGCAGTTTAACGCAGCTAGCCCAGCATTTT. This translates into CASSLTQLAQHF.

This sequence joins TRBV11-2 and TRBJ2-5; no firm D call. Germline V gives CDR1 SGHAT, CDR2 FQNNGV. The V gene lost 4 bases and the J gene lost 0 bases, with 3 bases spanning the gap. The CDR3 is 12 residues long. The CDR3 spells CASSSYQETQYF. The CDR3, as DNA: TGTGCCAGCAGCTCATACCAAGAGACCCAGTACTTC.

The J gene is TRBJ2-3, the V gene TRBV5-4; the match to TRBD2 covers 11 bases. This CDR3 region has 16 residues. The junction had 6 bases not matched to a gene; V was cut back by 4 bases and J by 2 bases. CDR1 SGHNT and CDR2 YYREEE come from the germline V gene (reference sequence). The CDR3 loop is CASSDRLAGNTDTQYF. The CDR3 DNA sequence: TGTGCCAGCAGCGACCGACTAGCGGGGAACACAGATACGCAGTATTTT.

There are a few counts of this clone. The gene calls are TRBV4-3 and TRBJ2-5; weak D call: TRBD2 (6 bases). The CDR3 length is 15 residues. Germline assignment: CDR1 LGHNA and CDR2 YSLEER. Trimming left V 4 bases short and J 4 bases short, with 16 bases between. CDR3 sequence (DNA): TGCGCCAGCAGCCCAGGCCCCGGGGGTGGAGAGACCCAGTACTTC. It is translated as CASSPGPGGGETQYF.

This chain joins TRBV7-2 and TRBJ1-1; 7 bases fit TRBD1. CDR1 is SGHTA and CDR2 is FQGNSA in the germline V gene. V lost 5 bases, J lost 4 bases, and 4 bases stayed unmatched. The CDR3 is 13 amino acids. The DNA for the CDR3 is TGTGCCAGCAGCGCCGACAGGGCCACTGAAGCTTTCTTT. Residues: CASSADRATEAFF.

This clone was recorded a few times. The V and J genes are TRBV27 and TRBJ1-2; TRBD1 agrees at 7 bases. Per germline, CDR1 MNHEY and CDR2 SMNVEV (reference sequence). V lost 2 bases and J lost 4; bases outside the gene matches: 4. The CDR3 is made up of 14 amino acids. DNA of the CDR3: TGTGCCAGCAGTTTAAGGGGGCAGACCTATGGCTACACCTTC. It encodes CASSLRGQTYGYTF.

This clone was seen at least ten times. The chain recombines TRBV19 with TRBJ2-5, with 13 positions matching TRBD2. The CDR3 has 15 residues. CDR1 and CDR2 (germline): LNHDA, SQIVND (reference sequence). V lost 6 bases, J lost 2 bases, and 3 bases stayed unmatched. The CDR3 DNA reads TGTGCCAGTAGGGCGACTAGCGGGGGGCAAGAGACCCAGTACTTC. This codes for CASRATSGGQETQYF.

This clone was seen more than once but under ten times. Here the CDR3 DNA reads TGTGCCAGCAGTGAATGGGGGGTAGAGCAGTACTTC. Translating it yields CASSEWGVEQYF. The V call is TRBV6-1, the J call TRBJ2-7, with D maybe TRBD2 (6 bases). In germline, CDR1 is MNHNS, CDR2 SASEGT. Between the trimmed V and J ends, which lost 2 bases and 7 bases, there was a span of 9 bases. This CDR3 contains 12 residues.

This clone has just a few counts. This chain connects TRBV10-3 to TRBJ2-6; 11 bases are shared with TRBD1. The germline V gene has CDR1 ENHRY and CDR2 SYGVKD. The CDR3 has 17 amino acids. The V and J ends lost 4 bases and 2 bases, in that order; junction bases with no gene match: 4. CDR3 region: CAISGGGQGAGANVLTF. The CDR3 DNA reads TGTGCCATCAGTGGCGGGGGACAGGGGGCTGGGGCCAACGTCCTGACTTTC.

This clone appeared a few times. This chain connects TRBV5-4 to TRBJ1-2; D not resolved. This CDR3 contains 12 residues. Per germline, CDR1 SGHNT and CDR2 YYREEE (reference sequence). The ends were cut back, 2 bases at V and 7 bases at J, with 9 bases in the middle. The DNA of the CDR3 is TGTGCCAGCAGCTTTTACGACTCTGGCTACACCTTC. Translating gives CASSFYDSGYTF.

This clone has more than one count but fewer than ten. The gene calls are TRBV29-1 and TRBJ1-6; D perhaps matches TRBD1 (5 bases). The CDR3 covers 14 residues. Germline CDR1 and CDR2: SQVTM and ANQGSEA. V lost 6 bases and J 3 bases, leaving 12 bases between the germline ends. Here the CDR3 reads CSVRVDSYNSPLHF. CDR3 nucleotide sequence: TGCAGCGTACGAGTAGACAGCTATAATTCACCCCTCCACTTT.

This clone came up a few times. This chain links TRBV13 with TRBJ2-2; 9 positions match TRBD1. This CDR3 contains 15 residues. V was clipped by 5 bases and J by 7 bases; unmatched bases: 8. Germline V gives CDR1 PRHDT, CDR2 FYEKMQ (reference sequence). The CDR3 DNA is TGTGCCAGCAGCGCCCGACAGGGGGACATCGGGGAGCTGTTTTTT. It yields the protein CASSARQGDIGELFF. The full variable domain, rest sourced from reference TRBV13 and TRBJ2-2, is AAGVIQSPRHLIKEKRETATLKCYPIPRHDTVYWYQQGPGQDPQFLISFYEKMQSDKGSIPDRFSAQQFSDYHSELNMSSLELGDSALYFCASSARQGDIGELFFGEGSRLTVL.

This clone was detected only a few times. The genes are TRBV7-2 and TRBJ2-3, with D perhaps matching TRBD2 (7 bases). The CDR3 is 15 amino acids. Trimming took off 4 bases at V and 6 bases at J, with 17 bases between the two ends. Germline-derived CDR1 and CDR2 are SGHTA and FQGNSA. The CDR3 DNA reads TGTGCCAGCAGCTCTGGACTAGTCGGGGGCGATACGCAGTATTTT. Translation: CASSSGLVGGDTQYF.

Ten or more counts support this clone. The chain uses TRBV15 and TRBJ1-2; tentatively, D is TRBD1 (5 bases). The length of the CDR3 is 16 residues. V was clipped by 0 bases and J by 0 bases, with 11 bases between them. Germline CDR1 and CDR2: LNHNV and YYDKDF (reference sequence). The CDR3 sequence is CATSRDQDITNYGYTF. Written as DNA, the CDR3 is TGTGCCACCAGCAGAGATCAGGACATTACTAACTATGGCTACACCTTC.

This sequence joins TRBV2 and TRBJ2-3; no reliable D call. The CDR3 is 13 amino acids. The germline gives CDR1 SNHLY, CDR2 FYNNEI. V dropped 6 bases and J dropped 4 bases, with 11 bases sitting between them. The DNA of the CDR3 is TGTGCCAGCAGCCGACGACTGGCAGATACGCAGTATTTT. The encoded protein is CASSRRLADTQYF. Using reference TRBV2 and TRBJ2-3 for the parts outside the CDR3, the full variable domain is EPEVTQTPSHQVTQMGQEVILRCVPISNHLYFYWYRQILGQKVEFLVSFYNNEISEKSEIFDDQFSVERPDGSNFTLKIRSTKLEDSAMYFCASSRRLADTQYFGPGTRLTVL.

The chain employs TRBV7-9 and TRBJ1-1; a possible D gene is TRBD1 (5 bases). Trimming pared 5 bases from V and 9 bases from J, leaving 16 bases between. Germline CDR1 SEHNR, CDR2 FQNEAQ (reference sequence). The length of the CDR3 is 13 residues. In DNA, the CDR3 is TGTGCCAGCAGCGTTTTCAGGGCGCAGAAAGCTTTCTTT. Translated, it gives CASSVFRAQKAFF.

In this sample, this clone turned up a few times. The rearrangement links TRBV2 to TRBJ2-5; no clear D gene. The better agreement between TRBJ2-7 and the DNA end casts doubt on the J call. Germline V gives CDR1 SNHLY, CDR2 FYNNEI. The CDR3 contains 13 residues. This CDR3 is CASSTTTRYEQYF. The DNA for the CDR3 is TGTGCCAGCAGTACTACGACCCGCTACGAGCAGTACTTC.

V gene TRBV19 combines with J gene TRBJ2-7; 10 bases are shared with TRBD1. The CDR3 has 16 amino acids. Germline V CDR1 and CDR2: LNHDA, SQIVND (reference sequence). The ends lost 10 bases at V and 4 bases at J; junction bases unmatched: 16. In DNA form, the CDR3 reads TGTGCCACCACCTCATCTCCGGGACAGGGGAAATACGAGCAGTACTTC. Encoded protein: CATTSSPGQGKYEQYF.

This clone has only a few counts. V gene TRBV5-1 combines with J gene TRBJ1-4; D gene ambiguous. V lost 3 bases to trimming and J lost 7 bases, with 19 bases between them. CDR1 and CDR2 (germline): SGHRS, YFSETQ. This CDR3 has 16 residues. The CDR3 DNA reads TGCGCCAGCAGCTCCCCCGCTGGAGGGTTAGGTGAAAAACTGTTTTTT. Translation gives CASSSPAGGLGEKLFF.

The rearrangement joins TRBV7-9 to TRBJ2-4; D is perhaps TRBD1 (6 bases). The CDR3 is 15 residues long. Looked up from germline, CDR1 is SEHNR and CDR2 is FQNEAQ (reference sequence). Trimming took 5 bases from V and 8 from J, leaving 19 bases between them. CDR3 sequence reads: CASSPGDKVKDIQYF. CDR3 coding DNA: TGTGCCAGCAGCCCTGGGGACAAGGTAAAAGACATTCAGTACTTC. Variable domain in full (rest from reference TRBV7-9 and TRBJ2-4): DTGVSQNPRHKITKRGQNVTFRCDPISEHNRLYWYRQTLGQGPEFLTYFQNEAQLEKSRLLSDRFSAERPKGSFSTLEIQRTEQGDSAMYLCASSPGDKVKDIQYFGAGTRLSVL.